This record covers a single TCR beta chain. This record comes from a study of cytomegalovirus exposure and HLA in healthy donors. The CDR3 covers 16 residues. Per germline, CDR1 SNHLY and CDR2 FYNNEI. The V end lost 2 bases, the J end lost 2 bases, and 15 bases lay between the germline ends. The PCR made use of 60 Vbeta and 13 Jbeta primers. Repertoires were generated with immunoSEQ multiplex PCR, while TCRdb's copy carries only in-frame clones and drops some. The table records 95,000 to 150,000 clones, about three quarters of them present only once. Material: PBMCs. The chain carries TRBV2 and TRBJ2-5; TRBD2 is a possible D gene (7 bases). The sequence derives from a woman aged 40 to 55 in good health and CMV-seronegative. The CDR3 nucleotides are TGTGCCAGCAGTGAAAGGGGGGGTTGGAGTCAAGAGACCCAGTACTTC. Its protein product is CASSERGGWSQETQYF.